The 27 T cell receptor beta chains below all came from one sample that was sequenced in a study of OX40 agonist ivuxolimab in advanced cancers. Sequencing used immunoSEQ multiplex PCR; TCRdb keeps in-frame clones, though not all of them. The table shows about 120,000 clones, with roughly nine tenths occurring only once. The material sequenced was CD4+ or CD8+ T cells sorted from blood, taken in a trial of the OX40 agonist ivuxolimab. These receptors all come from an adult with an advanced solid tumor such as melanoma, head and neck, liver or kidney cancer.

The chain is built from TRBV21-1 and TRBJ2-1; TRBD2 reflects the table's D call only, with no check against the DNA. TRBV21-1 is given as a pseudogene. The CDR3 has 19 residues. The CDR3 coding sequence is TGTGCCAGCAGCGACGAAACCCTGAGGGCGGGGGGCTCCGCCAATGAGCAGTTCTTC. Protein product: CASSDETLRAGGSANEQFF.

The chain recombines TRBV5-1 with TRBJ2-1; 7 bases map to TRBD2. The V segment lost 1 base and the J segment 7 bases; nucleotides outside the gene matches: 5. CDR3 length: 14 amino acids. Germline V gene lookup returns CDR1 SGHRS and CDR2 YFSETQ. In DNA, the CDR3 is TGCGCCAGCAGCTTGTCACTAGCGATGAATGAGCAGTTCTTC. The encoded protein is CASSLSLAMNEQFF. Full variable domain (remainder filled in from reference TRBV5-1 and TRBJ2-1): KAGVTQTPRYLIKTRGQQVTLSCSPISGHRSVSWYQQTPGQGLQFLFEYFSETQRNKGNFPGRFSGRQFSNSRSEMNVSTLELGDSALYLCASSLSLAMNEQFFGPGTRLTVL.

The chain has TRBV7-2 and TRBJ1-3; the D is unclear. V lost 4 bases and J 1 base, leaving 17 bases between the germline ends. This CDR3 has 17 amino acids. CDR1 SGHTA and CDR2 FQGNSA come from the germline V gene. The CDR3 nucleotides read TGTGCCAGCAGCTCAGCAGGAGCTTATCGTTCTGGAAACACCATATATTTT. It codes for CASSSAGAYRSGNTIYF.

V usage is TRBV7-2 and J usage is TRBJ2-5, with D perhaps TRBD1 (5 bases). This CDR3 contains 13 residues. Trimming removed 3 bases at V and 1 base at J, with 6 bases between. CDR1 is SGHTA, CDR2 FQGNSA, per germline. CDR3 DNA: TGTGCCAGCAGCTTGACAGTCCAAGAGACCCAGTACTTC. Amino acids: CASSLTVQETQYF.

This clone was detected once. The chain uses TRBV9 and TRBJ2-2; TRBD2 aligns across 8 bases. With 4 bases clipped from V and 7 bases from J, the junction kept 9 bases outside the gene matches. CDR3 length: 15 amino acids. Germline V gene data show CDR1 as SGDLS and CDR2 as YYNGEE. The CDR3 reads CASSIVAAGVGELFF. The CDR3 nucleotides read TGTGCCAGCAGCATAGTGGCAGCGGGGGTCGGGGAGCTGTTTTTT.

The chain has TRBV19 and TRBJ2-5, with no clear D. CDR1 LNHDA and CDR2 SQIVND come from the germline V gene (reference sequence). The CDR3 is 13 amino acids. V dropped 5 bases and J dropped 5 bases, with 12 bases sitting between them. The CDR3 sequence: CASSWREWETQYF. The CDR3, as DNA: TGTGCCAGTAGTTGGCGAGAATGGGAGACCCAGTACTTC.

The J gene is TRBJ2-7, the V gene TRBV9; D may be TRBD1 (5 bases). CDR3 length equals 14 residues. V shed 0 bases and J shed 6 bases, with 13 bases lying between them. Per germline, CDR1 SGDLS and CDR2 YYNGEE. In nucleotides, the CDR3 is TGTGCCAGCAGCGTAGGACAGACCTCCGCCGAGCAGTACTTC. Translated: CASSVGQTSAEQYF.

The CDR3 DNA reads as TGTGCCAGCAGTTCGACCTCAGGTCCCCAGGGCTATGGCTACACCTTC. Translated, it gives CASSSTSGPQGYGYTF. The chain joins TRBV28 to TRBJ1-2; D may be TRBD1 (5 bases). Germline loops: CDR1 MDHEN, CDR2 SYDVKM. This CDR3 contains 16 residues. The ends were cut back, 4 bases at V and 4 bases at J, with 19 bases in the middle.

Note on this clone: Other nucleotide sequences from this sample produce the same CDR3. This sequence joins TRBV29-1 and TRBJ1-2, with no clear D. V lost 4 bases, J lost 2 bases, and 5 bases lay in between. This CDR3 comprises 11 residues. Per the germline V gene, CDR1 is SQVTM and CDR2 is ANQGSEA. The CDR3 DNA is TGCAGCGTTGCGGAGAACTATGGCTACACCTTC. Translated, it gives CSVAENYGYTF. Full variable domain (missing parts from reference TRBV29-1 and TRBJ1-2): SAVISQKPSRDICQRGTSLTIQCQVDSQVTMMFWYRQQPGQSLTLIATANQGSEATYESGFVIDKFPISRPNLTFSTLTVSNMSPEDSSIYLCSVAENYGYTFGSGTRLTVV.

The rearrangement links TRBV6-5 to TRBJ1-2, with D perhaps matching TRBD1 (5 bases). V was trimmed by 6 bases and J by 5 bases, leaving 10 bases between them. Germline V gene lookup returns CDR1 MNHEY and CDR2 SVGAGI. The CDR3 runs to 12 residues. The CDR3 protein is CASRLAGYGYTF. CDR3 coding DNA: TGTGCCAGCAGATTGGCAGGGTATGGCTACACCTTC.

This chain uses TRBV7-9 with TRBJ2-3, with TRBD1 matching 7 bases. The CDR3 has 14 residues. The ends lost 6 bases at V and 2 bases at J; junction bases unmatched: 5. Germline loops: CDR1 SEHNR, CDR2 FQNEAQ (reference sequence). DNA for the CDR3: TGTGCCAGCAGTTTGGGGACAGACACAGATACGCAGTATTTT. Translating gives CASSLGTDTDTQYF.

This rearrangement joins TRBV19 to TRBJ2-7; 8 nucleotides agree with TRBD2. Trimming cost V 3 bases and J 0 bases; bases outside gene matches: 7. In germline, CDR1 is LNHDA, CDR2 SQIVND (reference sequence). The CDR3 is made up of 16 amino acids. The CDR3 region has the DNA TGTGCCAGTAGTATTGCCGGGACTAGAATCTCCTACGAGCAGTACTTC. Translated: CASSIAGTRISYEQYF.

The chain couples TRBV7-2 to TRBJ1-6, with 7 bases that match TRBD1. Germline CDR1 reads SGHTA; CDR2 reads FQGNSA. The CDR3 has 15 amino acids. Germline trimming cut 4 bases from V and 7 bases from J; bases unmatched to any gene: 7. CDR3 DNA: TGTGCCAGCAGCTCCTCGGGACAGCCGAATTCACCCCTCCACTTT. Translation gives CASSSSGQPNSPLHF. Combining the CDR3 with reference TRBV7-2 and TRBJ1-6 gives the whole variable domain GAGVSQSPSNKVTEKGKDVELRCDPISGHTALYWYRQSLGQGLEFLIYFQGNSAPDKSGLPSDRFSAERTGGSVSTLTIQRTQQEDSAVYLCASSSSGQPNSPLHFGNGTRLTVT.

This chain connects TRBV19 to TRBJ1-2; D gene uncertain. CDR1 is LNHDA, CDR2 SQIVND, per germline (reference sequence). CDR3 length equals 13 residues. Trimming stripped 5 bases from V and 5 bases from J, with 12 bases between. This CDR3 is CASSGGGFYGYTF. The CDR3 DNA reads as TGTGCCAGTAGTGGTGGAGGTTTTTATGGCTACACCTTC.

This clone was seen once. This sequence joins TRBV6-1 and TRBJ1-1; D gene unclear. This CDR3 has 14 amino acids. CDR1 MNHNS and CDR2 SASEGT come from the germline V gene. Trimming pared 6 bases from V and 6 bases from J, leaving 17 bases between. This CDR3 is CASSLAFVTAEAFF. The DNA of the CDR3 is TGTGCCAGCAGCCTAGCCTTTGTGACGGCTGAAGCTTTCTTT.

This clone was seen once. This chain joins TRBV30 and TRBJ2-5; perhaps TRBD2 as D (6 bases). The CDR3 runs 13 residues. V shed 3 bases and J shed 4 bases, with 12 bases lying between them. Germline V CDR1 and CDR2: GTSNPN, SVGIG (reference sequence). Here the CDR3 DNA reads TGTGCCTGGAGAAGAGGCGGGGTAGAGACCCAGTACTTC. Protein: CAWRRGGVETQYF.

This clone was seen only once. The chain employs TRBV9 and TRBJ2-7, with 9 bases aligning to TRBD1. CDR1 is SGDLS, CDR2 YYNGEE, per germline. CDR3 size: 15 residues. With V trimmed by 4 bases and J by 2 bases, 7 bases remained unmatched. Written as DNA, the CDR3 is TGTGCCAGCAGCCCGGGGACAGGGAGTACCTACGAGCAGTACTTC. Encoded protein: CASSPGTGSTYEQYF. Full variable domain (missing parts from reference TRBV9 and TRBJ2-7): DSGVTQTPKHLITATGQRVTLRCSPRSGDLSVYWYQQSLDQGLQFLIQYYNGEERAKGNILERFSAQQFPDLHSELNLSSLELGDSALYFCASSPGTGSTYEQYFGPGTRLTVT.

The chain joins TRBV7-2 to TRBJ2-1; weak D call: TRBD1 (5 bases). V lost 5 bases to trimming and J lost 6 bases, with 14 bases between them. Germline lookup yields CDR1 SGHTA and CDR2 FQGNSA. This CDR3 contains 14 residues. Here the CDR3 DNA reads TGTGCCAGCAGCGAGCAGCAGGGTGCCAATGAGCAGTTCTTC. Protein product: CASSEQQGANEQFF.

V and J are TRBV7-2 and TRBJ2-1, with D possibly being TRBD2 (6 bases). Looked up from germline, CDR1 is SGHTA and CDR2 is FQGNSA. The ends were cut back, 3 bases at V and 8 bases at J, with 11 bases in the middle. The CDR3 is 13 residues long. CDR3 in amino acids: CASSFRSGDEQFF. As DNA, the CDR3 is TGTGCCAGCAGCTTTCGGTCGGGAGATGAGCAGTTCTTC.

This chain links TRBV7-7 with TRBJ2-1, with D tentatively TRBD2 (5 bases). The germline V gene has CDR1 SSHAT and CDR2 FNYEAQ (reference sequence). Deletions cut 5 bases from V and 5 bases from J, with 10 bases between. This CDR3 is 13 amino acids long. CDR3 nucleotide sequence: TGTGCCAGCAGCCTCGGGATCCACAATGAGCAGTTCTTC. Protein: CASSLGIHNEQFF.

The V gene is TRBV6-1, the J gene TRBJ2-2; 9 bases line up with TRBD2. The V and J ends lost 4 bases and 3 bases, in that order; junction bases with no gene match: 3. Germline V gene data show CDR1 as MNHNS and CDR2 as SASEGT. The CDR3 extends over 15 amino acids. The CDR3 loop is CASSVIAGDTGELFF. The CDR3, as DNA: TGTGCCAGCAGTGTTATAGCGGGGGACACCGGGGAGCTGTTTTTT.

This chain joins TRBV28 and TRBJ2-5, with D perhaps matching TRBD1 or TRBD2 (5 bases each). Trimming shortened V by 7 bases and J by 3 bases, and 18 bases separated the two germline ends. Germline CDR1 MDHEN, CDR2 SYDVKM. The CDR3 is 15 amino acids. The CDR3 loop reads CASNRQGVGEETQYF. In DNA, the CDR3 is TGTGCCAGCAACAGGCAGGGAGTAGGGGAAGAGACCCAGTACTTC.

This chain connects TRBV7-8 to TRBJ1-4; possible D gene TRBD1, 6 bases. Germline CDR1 reads SGHVS; CDR2 reads FQNEAQ. This CDR3 has 15 residues. V lost 4 bases and J 5 bases, leaving 14 bases between the germline ends. As DNA, the CDR3 is TGTGCCAGCAGCTGGGGGGGCTTTCAGAATGAAAAACTGTTTTTT. Translating gives CASSWGGFQNEKLFF.

CDR3 region: CASSEQGGTNEKLFF. In DNA form, the CDR3 reads TGTGCCAGCTCAGAGCAAGGAGGGACTAATGAAAAACTGTTTTTT. The rearrangement joins TRBV18 to TRBJ1-4; D not resolved. The germline V gene encodes CDR1 KGHSH and CDR2 LQKENI. Deletions cut 5 bases from V and 2 bases from J, with 12 bases between. This CDR3 comprises 15 residues.

The chain links TRBV7-2 to TRBJ2-7; weak D call: TRBD1 (6 bases). With 5 bases removed from V and 6 bases from J, the gap between germline ends came to 14 bases. CDR1 and CDR2 from the germline V gene are SGHTA and FQGNSA. This CDR3 region has 13 residues. The CDR3, as DNA: TGTGCCAGCAGCGTAGACAGGCCGGGCGAGCAGTACTTC. Translation: CASSVDRPGEQYF.

This chain uses TRBV28 with TRBJ1-2; 12 bases fit TRBD1. V lost 5 bases to trimming and J lost 5 bases; unmatched junction nucleotides: 6. The CDR3 runs 15 residues. Germline values: CDR1 MDHEN, CDR2 SYDVKM. The DNA of the CDR3 is TGTGCCAGCAGTGAACCGGGACAGGGGGCTTATGGCTACACCTTC. It yields the protein CASSEPGQGAYGYTF.

The rearrangement uses TRBV4-1 and TRBJ2-1; no reliable D call. This CDR3 is built from 15 residues. The V and J ends lost 0 bases and 8 bases respectively, with 14 bases between them. Germline assignment: CDR1 MGHRA and CDR2 YSYEKL. The CDR3 reads CASSQDSVLTYEQFF. The CDR3, as DNA: TGCGCCAGCAGCCAAGATTCGGTCCTTACATATGAGCAGTTCTTC.